This T cell receptor (beta chain) was sequenced for a study of control samples from healthy donors and cancer patients. V shed 5 bases and J 0 bases; nucleotides not matched to a gene: 14. Germline V gene lookup returns CDR1 MGHRA and CDR2 YSYEKL. The CDR3 loop spans 20 amino acids. Only in-frame clones appear in the TCRdb table, and some are missing; sequencing was by immunoSEQ multiplex PCR. The table lists 99,000 or so clones, around 80% of them singletons. Sequenced: blood. The chain uses TRBV4-1 and TRBJ2-3; 13 bases match TRBD2. The receptor comes from a man aged 55 to 69 in good health. The CDR3, as DNA: TGCGCCAGCAGCATTCGGACTAGCGGGGGCCCCGTAACTAGCACAGATACGCAGTATTTT. This codes for CASSIRTSGGPVTSTDTQYF.